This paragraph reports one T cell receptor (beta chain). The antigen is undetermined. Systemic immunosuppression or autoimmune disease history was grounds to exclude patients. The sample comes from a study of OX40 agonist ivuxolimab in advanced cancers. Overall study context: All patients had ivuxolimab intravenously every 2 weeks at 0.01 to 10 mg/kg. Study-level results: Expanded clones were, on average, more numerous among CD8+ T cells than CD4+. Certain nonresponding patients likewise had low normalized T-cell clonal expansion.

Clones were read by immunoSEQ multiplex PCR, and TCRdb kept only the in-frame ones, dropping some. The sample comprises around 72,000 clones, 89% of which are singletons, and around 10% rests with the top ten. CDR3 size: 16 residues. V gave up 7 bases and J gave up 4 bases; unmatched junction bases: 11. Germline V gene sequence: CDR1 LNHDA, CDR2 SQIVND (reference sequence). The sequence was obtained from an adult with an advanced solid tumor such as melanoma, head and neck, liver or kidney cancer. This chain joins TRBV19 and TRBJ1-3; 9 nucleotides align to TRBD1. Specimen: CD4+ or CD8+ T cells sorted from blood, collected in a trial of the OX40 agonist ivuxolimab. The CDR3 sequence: CASTLTQGARGNTIYF. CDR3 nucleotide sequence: TGTGCCAGTACCCTTACACAGGGGGCCCGAGGAAACACCATATATTTT. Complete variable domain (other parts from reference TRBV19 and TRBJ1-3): DGGITQSPKYLFRKEGQNVTLSCEQNLNHDAMYWYRQDPGQGLRLIYYSQIVNDFQKGDIAEGYSVSREKKESFPLTVTSAQKNPTAFYLCASTLTQGARGNTIYFGEGSWLTVV.